A selection of T cell receptor beta chains follows, all from one sample in a study of blood T cell repertoires in COVID-19. Assay: immunoSEQ multiplex PCR; the TCRdb copy retains only in-frame clones and omits some. The sample lists roughly 41,000 clones; around 90% were seen once. The sample comprised peripheral blood. These receptors all stem from a human donor in a cohort sampled during active COVID-19. CDR3s include the opening cysteine and the closing phenylalanine or tryptophan. Fields, in order: J gene, CDR3 length, V gene, clone size, D gene, CDR3 DNA, CDR3 protein. A D gene is named only where the DNA matches it firmly. Only some rows state a clone size, as once, few, many or a class for expanded clones.

j_gene: TRBJ2-5; len: 15; v_gene: TRBV11-2; abundance: NA; d_gene: NA; CDR3nt: TGTGCCAGCAGCTTAGACCTGGCGGACCAAGAGACCCAGTACTTC; CDR3aa: CASSLDLADQETQYF
j_gene: TRBJ2-1; len: 14; v_gene: TRBV15; abundance: once; d_gene: NA; CDR3nt: TGTGCCACCAGCAGAGTTTCAGGGTACAATGAGCAGTTCTTC; CDR3aa: CATSRVSGYNEQFF
j_gene: TRBJ2-5; len: 16; v_gene: TRBV7-2; abundance: NA; d_gene: NA; CDR3nt: TGTGCCAGCAGCCCGATAGCTCGCAACGGAAAAGAGACCCAGTACTTC; CDR3aa: CASSPIARNGKETQYF
j_gene: TRBJ2-7; len: 15; v_gene: TRBV9; abundance: NA; d_gene: TRBD1; CDR3nt: TGTGCCAGCAGCGGCGACAGGGGGCTTTCCCACGAGCAGTACTTC; CDR3aa: CASSGDRGLSHEQYF
j_gene: TRBJ2-1; len: 18; v_gene: TRBV3-1/TRBV3-2; abundance: NA; d_gene: TRBD2; CDR3nt: TGTGCCAGCAGCCCGTTATTGAGGCGGGAGGGCTCATACAATGAGCAGTTCTTC; CDR3aa: CASSPLLRREGSYNEQFF
j_gene: TRBJ2-2; len: 14; v_gene: TRBV7-9; abundance: NA; d_gene: NA; CDR3nt: TGTGCCAGCCCGACAGATGCGAACACCGGGGAGCTGTTTTTT; CDR3aa: CASPTDANTGELFF
j_gene: TRBJ2-7; len: 13; v_gene: TRBV18; abundance: NA; d_gene: TRBD1; CDR3nt: TGTGCCAGCTCCTCGGGACAGTCCTACGAGCAGTACTTC; CDR3aa: CASSSGQSYEQYF
j_gene: TRBJ2-2; len: 15; v_gene: TRBV24-1; abundance: few; d_gene: NA; CDR3nt: TGTGCCACCAGTGGTCCCGCTGACACTACCGGGGAGCTGTTTTTT; CDR3aa: CATSGPADTTGELFF
j_gene: TRBJ1-3; len: 15; v_gene: TRBV6-5; abundance: NA; d_gene: TRBD1; CDR3nt: TGTGCCAGCAGTTGGGGGACAGGGGGCGAAAACACCATATATTTT; CDR3aa: CASSWGTGGENTIYF
j_gene: TRBJ2-1; len: 15; v_gene: TRBV19; abundance: NA; d_gene: TRBD2; CDR3nt: TGTGCCAGTAGTATCGCGGGGGGCCCCTACAATGAGCAGTTCTTC; CDR3aa: CASSIAGGPYNEQFF
j_gene: TRBJ2-1; len: 16; v_gene: TRBV14; abundance: NA; d_gene: TRBD2; CDR3nt: TGTGCCAGCAGCCAAGATATCCTAGCGGGAGTCGATGAGCAGTTCTTC; CDR3aa: CASSQDILAGVDEQFF
j_gene: TRBJ1-3; len: 12; v_gene: TRBV9; abundance: NA; d_gene: NA; CDR3nt: TGTGCCAGCAGGGGACTCTTCGGAGCCATATATTTT; CDR3aa: CASRGLFGAIYF
j_gene: TRBJ2-1; len: 15; v_gene: TRBV5-6; abundance: NA; d_gene: NA; CDR3nt: TGTGCCAGCAGCTTGGATTCTAGCGAGTACAATGAGCAGTTCTTC; CDR3aa: CASSLDSSEYNEQFF
j_gene: TRBJ1-3; len: 17; v_gene: TRBV4-1; abundance: NA; d_gene: TRBD1; CDR3nt: TGCGCCAGCAGCCAAGAAGGACAGGGGTTCTCTGGAAACACCATATATTTT; CDR3aa: CASSQEGQGFSGNTIYF
j_gene: TRBJ2-7; len: 15; v_gene: TRBV9; abundance: NA; d_gene: TRBD2; CDR3nt: TGTGCCAGCACCAAAATCCGGGAGGGTCACTACGAGCAGTACTTC; CDR3aa: CASTKIREGHYEQYF
j_gene: TRBJ2-1; len: 17; v_gene: TRBV18; abundance: NA; d_gene: TRBD2; CDR3nt: TGTGCCAGCTCACCACGGGCGGGAGCTTTTTCCTACAATGGGCAGTTCTTC; CDR3aa: CASSPRAGAFSYNGQFF
j_gene: TRBJ2-1; len: 15; v_gene: TRBV7-9; abundance: once; d_gene: NA; CDR3nt: TGTGCCAGCAGCTTAGTCTCGGGAGTTCGTGATGAGCAGTTCTTC; CDR3aa: CASSLVSGVRDEQFF
j_gene: TRBJ2-7; len: 15; v_gene: TRBV14; abundance: NA; d_gene: NA; CDR3nt: TGTGCCAGCAGCCAAGAGCGGACTGGCAGCTACGAGCAGTACTTC; CDR3aa: CASSQERTGSYEQYF
j_gene: TRBJ1-4; len: 12; v_gene: TRBV6-5; abundance: NA; d_gene: NA; CDR3nt: TGTGCCAGCAGTCGCGATGGTGAAAAACTGTTTTTT; CDR3aa: CASSRDGEKLFF
j_gene: TRBJ2-2; len: 15; v_gene: TRBV9; abundance: few; d_gene: NA; CDR3nt: TGTGCCAGCAGCCCTGACCCCCGGGCGGGCCGGGAGCTGTTTTTT; CDR3aa: CASSPDPRAGRELFF